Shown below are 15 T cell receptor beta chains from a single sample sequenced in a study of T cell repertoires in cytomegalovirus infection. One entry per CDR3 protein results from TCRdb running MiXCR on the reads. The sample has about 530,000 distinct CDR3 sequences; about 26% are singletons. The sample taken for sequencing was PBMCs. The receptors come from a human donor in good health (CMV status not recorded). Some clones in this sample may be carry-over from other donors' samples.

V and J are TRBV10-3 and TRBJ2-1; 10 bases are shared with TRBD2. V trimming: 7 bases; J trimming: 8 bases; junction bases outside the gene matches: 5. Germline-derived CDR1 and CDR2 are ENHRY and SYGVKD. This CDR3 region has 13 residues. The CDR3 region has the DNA TGTGCCATCACCGGGACTAGCGAGCATGAGCAGTTCTTC. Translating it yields CAITGTSEHEQFF.

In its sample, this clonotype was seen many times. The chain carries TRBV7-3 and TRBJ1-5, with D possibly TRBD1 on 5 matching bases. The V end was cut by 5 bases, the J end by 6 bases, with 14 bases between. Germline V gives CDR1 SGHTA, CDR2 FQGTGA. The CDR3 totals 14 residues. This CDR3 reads CASSPSGSGQPQHF. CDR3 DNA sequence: TGTGCCAGCAGCCCTTCAGGGTCTGGTCAGCCCCAGCATTTT.

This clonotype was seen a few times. CDR3 sequence (DNA): TGTGCCAGCAGCTTAGTGCAGGGGCAGAGGGAGACCCAGTACTTC. It codes for CASSLVQGQRETQYF. This rearrangement joins TRBV7-8 to TRBJ2-5; TRBD1 is a possible D gene (6 bases). The CDR3 runs to 15 residues. Germline assignment: CDR1 SGHVS and CDR2 FQNEAQ. V lost 1 base to trimming and J lost 5 bases, with 14 bases between them.

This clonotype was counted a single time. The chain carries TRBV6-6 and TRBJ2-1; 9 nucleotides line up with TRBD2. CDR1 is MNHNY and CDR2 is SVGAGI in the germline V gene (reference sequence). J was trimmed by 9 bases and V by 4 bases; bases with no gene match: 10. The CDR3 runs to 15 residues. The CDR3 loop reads CASSLSSGGLAEQFF. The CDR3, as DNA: TGTGCCAGCAGTTTGAGTAGCGGGGGTCTTGCTGAGCAGTTCTTC.

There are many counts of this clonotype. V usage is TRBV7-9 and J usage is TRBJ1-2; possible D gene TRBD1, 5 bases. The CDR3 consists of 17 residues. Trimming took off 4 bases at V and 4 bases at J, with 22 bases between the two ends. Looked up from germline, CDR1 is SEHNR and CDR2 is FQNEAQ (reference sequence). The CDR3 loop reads CASSSRPGLRSRYGYTF. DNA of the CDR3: TGTGCCAGCAGCTCTCGTCCGGGACTCCGGAGCCGCTATGGCTACACCTTC.

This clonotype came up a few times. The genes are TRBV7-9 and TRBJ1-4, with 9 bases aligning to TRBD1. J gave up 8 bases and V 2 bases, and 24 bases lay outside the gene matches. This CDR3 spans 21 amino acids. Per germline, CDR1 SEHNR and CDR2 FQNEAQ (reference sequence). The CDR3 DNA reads TGTGCCAGCAGCTTAAGGGACCGGGACAGGGAGGACCCGTCACCGGGGGAAAAACTGTTTTTT. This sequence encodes CASSLRDRDREDPSPGEKLFF.

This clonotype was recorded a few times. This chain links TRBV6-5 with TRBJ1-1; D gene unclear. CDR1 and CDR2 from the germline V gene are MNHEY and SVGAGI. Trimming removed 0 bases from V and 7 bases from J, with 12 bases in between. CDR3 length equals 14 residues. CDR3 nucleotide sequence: TGTGCCAGCAGTTACTCCGCAGGAGACGATGAAGCTTTCTTT. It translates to CASSYSAGDDEAFF.

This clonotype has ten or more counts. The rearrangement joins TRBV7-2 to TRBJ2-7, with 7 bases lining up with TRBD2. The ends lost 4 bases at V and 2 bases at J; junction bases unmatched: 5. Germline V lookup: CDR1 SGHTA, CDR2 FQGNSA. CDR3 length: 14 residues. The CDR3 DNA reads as TGTGCCAGCAGCTCCGCTAGCGGCCCCTACGAGCAGTACGTC. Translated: CASSSASGPYEQYV.

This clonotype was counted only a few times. Here the CDR3 reads CASSSVGTGGYEQYF. Here the CDR3 DNA reads TGTGCCAGCAGCTCGGTGGGTACAGGGGGGTACGAGCAGTACTTC. The genes are TRBV7-9 and TRBJ2-7; 8 nucleotides agree with TRBD1. Germline-derived CDR1 and CDR2 are SEHNR and FQNEAQ (reference sequence). This CDR3 contains 15 residues. The V segment lost 4 bases and the J segment 4 bases; nucleotides outside the gene matches: 9.

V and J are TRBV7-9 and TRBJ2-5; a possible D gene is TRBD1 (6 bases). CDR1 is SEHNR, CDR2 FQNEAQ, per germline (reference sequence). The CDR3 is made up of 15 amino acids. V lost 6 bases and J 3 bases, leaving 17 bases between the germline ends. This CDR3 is CASSSFGQSKETQYF. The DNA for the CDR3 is TGTGCCAGCAGTTCTTTCGGACAGTCTAAAGAGACCCAGTACTTC.

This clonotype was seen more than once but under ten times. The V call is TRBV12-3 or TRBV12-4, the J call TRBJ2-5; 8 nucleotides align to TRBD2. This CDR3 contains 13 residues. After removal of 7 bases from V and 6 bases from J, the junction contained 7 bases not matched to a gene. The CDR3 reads CASTLGLAQTQYF. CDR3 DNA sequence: TGTGCCAGCACCTTAGGACTAGCCCAGACCCAGTACTTC.

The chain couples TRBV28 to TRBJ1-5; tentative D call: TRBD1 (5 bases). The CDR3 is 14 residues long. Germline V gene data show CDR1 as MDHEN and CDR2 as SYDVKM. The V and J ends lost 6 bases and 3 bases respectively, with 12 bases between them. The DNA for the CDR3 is TGTGCCAGCAGCCAAGGAGGGACCAATCAGCCCCAGCATTTT. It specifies CASSQGGTNQPQHF. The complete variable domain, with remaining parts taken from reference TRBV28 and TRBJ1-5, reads DVKVTQSSRYLVKRTGEKVFLECVQDMDHENMFWYRQDPGLGLRLIYFSYDVKMKEKGDIPEGYSVSREKKERFSLILESASTNQTSMYLCASSQGGTNQPQHFGDGTRLSIL.

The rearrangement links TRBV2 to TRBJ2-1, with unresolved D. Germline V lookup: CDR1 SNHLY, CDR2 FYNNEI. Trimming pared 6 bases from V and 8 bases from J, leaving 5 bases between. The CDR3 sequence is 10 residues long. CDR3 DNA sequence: TGTGCCAGCAGGGGTGATGAGCAGTTCTTC. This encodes CASRGDEQFF.

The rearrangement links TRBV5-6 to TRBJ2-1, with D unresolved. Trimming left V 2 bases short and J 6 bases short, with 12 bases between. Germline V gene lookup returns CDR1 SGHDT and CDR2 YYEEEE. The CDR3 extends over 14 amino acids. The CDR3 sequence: CASSFGSSSNEQFF. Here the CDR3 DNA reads TGTGCCAGCAGCTTCGGTTCATCGTCCAATGAGCAGTTCTTC.

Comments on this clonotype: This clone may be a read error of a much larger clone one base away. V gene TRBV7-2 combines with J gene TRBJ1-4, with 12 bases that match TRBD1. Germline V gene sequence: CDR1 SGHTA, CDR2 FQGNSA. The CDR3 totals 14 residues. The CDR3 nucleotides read TGTGCCAGCAGCTGGGACAGGGGGCGCGAAAAACTGCTTTTT. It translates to CASSWDRGREKLLF.